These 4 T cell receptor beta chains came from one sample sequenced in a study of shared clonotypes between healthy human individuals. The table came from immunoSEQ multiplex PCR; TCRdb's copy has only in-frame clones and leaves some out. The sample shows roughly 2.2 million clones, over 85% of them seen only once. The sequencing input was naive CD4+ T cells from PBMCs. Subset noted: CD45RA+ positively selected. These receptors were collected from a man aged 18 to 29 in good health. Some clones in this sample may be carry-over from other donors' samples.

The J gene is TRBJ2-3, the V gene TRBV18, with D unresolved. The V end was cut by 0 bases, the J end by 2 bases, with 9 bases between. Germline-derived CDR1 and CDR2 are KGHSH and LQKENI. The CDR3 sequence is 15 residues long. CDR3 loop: CASSPPEPLTDTQYF. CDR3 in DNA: TGTGCCAGCTCACCACCGGAGCCGCTCACAGATACGCAGTATTTT.

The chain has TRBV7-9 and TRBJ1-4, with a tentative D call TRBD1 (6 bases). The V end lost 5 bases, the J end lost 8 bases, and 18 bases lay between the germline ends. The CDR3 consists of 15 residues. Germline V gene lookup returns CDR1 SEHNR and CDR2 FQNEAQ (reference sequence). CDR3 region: CASSLNQGYAEKLFF. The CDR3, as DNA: TGTGCCAGCAGCCTAAACCAGGGGTACGCCGAAAAACTGTTTTTT.

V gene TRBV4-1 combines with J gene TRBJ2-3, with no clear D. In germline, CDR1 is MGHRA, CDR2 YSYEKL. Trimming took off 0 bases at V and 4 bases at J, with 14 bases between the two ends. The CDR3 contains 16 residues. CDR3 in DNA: TGCGCCAGCAGCCAAGACCGTTATCCTCCCGCAGATACGCAGTATTTT. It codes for CASSQDRYPPADTQYF.

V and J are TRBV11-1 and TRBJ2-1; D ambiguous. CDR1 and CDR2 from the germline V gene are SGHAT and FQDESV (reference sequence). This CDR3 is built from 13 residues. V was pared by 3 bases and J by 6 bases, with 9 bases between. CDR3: CASSLGQLNEQFF. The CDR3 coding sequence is TGTGCCAGCAGCTTGGGCCAGCTCAATGAGCAGTTCTTC.